This T cell receptor beta chain was identified during a study of CD8 T cells in Susac syndrome. Study in general: Clinical remission applied to fewer than ten sequenced Susac syndrome patients, and more than five had active disease. Blood was drawn from patients with Susac syndrome. At that point, they were therapy-naive, on corticosteroids, or on intravenous immunoglobulin alone.

CDR1 and CDR2 (germline): KGHDR, SFDVKD. Unmatched junction bases numbered 4, after V lost 4 bases and J lost 8 bases. The CDR3 runs 13 residues. A quantity of roughly 0.5 to 1 ug RNA underwent reverse transcription using random hexamers. Amplification of TCR beta CDR3 spanned 54 Vbeta and 13 Jbeta via immunoSEQ multiplex PCR. TCRdb re-derived calls from the immunoSEQ multiplex PCR reads in MiXCR, one entry per CDR3 protein. Of over 140,000 distinct CDR3 sequences in the sample, 95% are singletons; the top ten hold about 0.14%. Sequencing of TCR beta was carried out in blood CD8+ and CD4+ T cells. The clonotype originates from a human donor with Susac syndrome. The chain employs TRBV24-1 and TRBJ1-2, with 9 bases aligning to TRBD1. Sequenced: CD4+ T cells from PBMCs. CDR3 loop: CATSEQGANGYTF. DNA of the CDR3: TGTGCCACCAGTGAACAGGGGGCTAACGGCTACACCTTC.